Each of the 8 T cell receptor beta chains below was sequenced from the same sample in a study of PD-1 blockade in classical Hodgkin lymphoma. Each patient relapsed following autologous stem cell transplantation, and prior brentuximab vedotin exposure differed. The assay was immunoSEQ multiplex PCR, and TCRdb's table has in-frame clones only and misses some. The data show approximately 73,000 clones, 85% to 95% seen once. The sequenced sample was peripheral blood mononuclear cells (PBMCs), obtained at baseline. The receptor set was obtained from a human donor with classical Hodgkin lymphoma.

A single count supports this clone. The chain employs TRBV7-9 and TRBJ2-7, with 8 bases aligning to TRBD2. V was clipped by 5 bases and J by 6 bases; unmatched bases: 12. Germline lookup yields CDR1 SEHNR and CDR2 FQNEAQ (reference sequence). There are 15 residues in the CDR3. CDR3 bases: TGTGCCAGCAGCGAGACGGGAGGACTAGCCGGCGAGCAGTACTTC. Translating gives CASSETGGLAGEQYF.

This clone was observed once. The CDR3 DNA reads TGTGCCAGTAGTATTATTAGGGGTTGGAACAATGAGCAGTTCTTC. This encodes CASSIIRGWNNEQFF. The chain combines TRBV19 with TRBJ2-1; a weak D match, TRBD1 (5 bases). The ends were cut back, 3 bases at V and 5 bases at J, with 14 bases in the middle. This CDR3 is built from 15 residues. Germline V gene sequence: CDR1 LNHDA, CDR2 SQIVND (reference sequence).

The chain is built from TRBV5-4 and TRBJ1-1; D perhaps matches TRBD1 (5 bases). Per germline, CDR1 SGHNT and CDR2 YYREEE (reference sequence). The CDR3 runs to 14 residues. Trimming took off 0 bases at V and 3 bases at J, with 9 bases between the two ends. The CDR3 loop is CASSLDGGDTEAFF. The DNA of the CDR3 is TGTGCCAGCAGCTTGGACGGGGGGGACACTGAAGCTTTCTTT.

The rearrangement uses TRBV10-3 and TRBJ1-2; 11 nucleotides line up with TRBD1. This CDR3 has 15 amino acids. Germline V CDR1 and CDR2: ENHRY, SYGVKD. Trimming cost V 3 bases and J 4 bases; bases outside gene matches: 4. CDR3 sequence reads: CAISDSDRGPYGYTF. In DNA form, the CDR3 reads TGTGCCATCAGTGACTCGGACAGGGGGCCCTATGGCTACACCTTC.

The CDR3 sequence is CAWSVGTANQPQHF. The CDR3 DNA reads TGTGCCTGGAGTGTGGGGACAGCAAATCAGCCCCAGCATTTT. The chain links TRBV30 to TRBJ1-5, with TRBD1 matching over 7 bases. This CDR3 contains 14 residues. The germline gives CDR1 GTSNPN, CDR2 SVGIG (reference sequence). V gave up 0 bases and J gave up 4 bases; unmatched junction bases: 3.

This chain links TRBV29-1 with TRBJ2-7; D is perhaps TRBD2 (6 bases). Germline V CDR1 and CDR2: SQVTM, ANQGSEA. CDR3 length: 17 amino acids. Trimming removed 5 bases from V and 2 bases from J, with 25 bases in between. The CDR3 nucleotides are TGCAGCGTTCAGGAAACCGGGACTCCCAAAACCCCCTACGAGCAGTACTTC. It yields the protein CSVQETGTPKTPYEQYF.

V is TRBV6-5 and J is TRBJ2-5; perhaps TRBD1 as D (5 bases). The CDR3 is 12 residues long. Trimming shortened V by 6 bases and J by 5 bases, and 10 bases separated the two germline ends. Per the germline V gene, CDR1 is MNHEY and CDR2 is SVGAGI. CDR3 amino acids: CASSRADETQYF. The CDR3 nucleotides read TGTGCCAGCAGCAGGGCAGACGAGACCCAGTACTTC.

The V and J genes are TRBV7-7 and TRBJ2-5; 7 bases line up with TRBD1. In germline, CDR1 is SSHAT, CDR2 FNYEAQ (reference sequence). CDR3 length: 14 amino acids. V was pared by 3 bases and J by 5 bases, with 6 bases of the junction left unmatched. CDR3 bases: TGTGCCAGCAGCTTGCAGACAGGGCCCGAGACCCAGTACTTC. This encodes CASSLQTGPETQYF.